The TCR beta chain under discussion was sequenced for a study of Graves' ophthalmopathy and Graves' hyperthyroidism (dated 2018 in TCRdb). Background on the whole study: Peripheral blood was collected at initial diagnosis, prior to any treatment. A discovery set of 95 to 100 patients (under 45 ophthalmopathy, approximately 58 stable hyperthyroidism) was enrolled to explore V-J signatures distinguishing ophthalmopathy from hyperthyroidism. In roughly six hyperthyroidism patients, the T-cell repertoire of thyroid tissue was compared with the T-cell repertoire of blood. Following sample collection, hyperthyroidism patients were given methimazole at a starting dose of 30 mg daily, and ophthalmopathy patients were given high-dose intravenous methylprednisolone. An independent validation cohort comprised 18 hyperthyroidism patients and some 16 patients who later progressed from hyperthyroidism to ophthalmopathy. The study used TCR beta repertoire signatures to distinguish Graves' ophthalmopathy from Graves' hyperthyroidism and to predict progression to ophthalmopathy. In total, 135 blood samples were TCR-sequenced: roughly 45 ophthalmopathy, around 75 hyperthyroidism and some 17 hyperthyroidism-to-ophthalmopathy patients.

Overall study results and their limits: The 13-signature model separated ophthalmopathy from stable hyperthyroidism with approximately 90% sensitivity and 81% to 82% specificity in cross-validation, and 80%/75% in the test set. Among expanded thyroid clonotypes with frequency above 0.001, most also showed up in blood, which suggests that blood repertoires may reflect the thyroid immune response. Sample size was not statistically predetermined, and group allocation was not concealed from the investigators. In validation, the model predicted ophthalmopathy progression with 70.59% sensitivity and 72.22% specificity; some 13 predicted patients were CT-confirmed with GO in a median of around 6 months.

For repertoire sequencing, TCR beta CDR3 regions were amplified from RNA transcripts. The first round was an RT-PCR using HTBI primers with the Qiagen OneStep RT-PCR kit, and this first round was followed by a second-round multiplex PCR, then size selection and purification. Sequencing of the libraries was carried out on an Illumina HiSeq2000 in paired-end mode with 100 bp reads. In the authors' own workflow: Reads were processed with SOAPnuke, discarding reads with adapters, uncalled bases, mean Phred below 15, or no exact constant-primer or identifier match. COPE v1.2.5 was used to merge the high-quality paired reads. Unique nucleotide sequences were defined as clonotypes and aligned to IMGT TRB V, D and J references using MiTCR v1.1. The analysis was limited to V-J combinations with a frequency above 0.0001, which together covered approximately 99% of the repertoires. For each V-J combination, a TCR clonal expansion and chaos score was defined as F50 clonal expansion divided by the chaos observed in the TCRdist matrix. Welch's t-statistics and random forest were used to reduce the features to about a dozen V-J combinations, which were then used as input to a naive Bayes classifier. The similarity between thyroid and blood repertoires was quantified using the Morisita-Horn index. The public reads were reanalyzed by TCRdb: fastp trimming at Q25, MiXCR alignment, in-frame beta chains only. Each CDR3 protein appears once, grouped with its most common genes and DNA. Here the V and J calls rest on TCRdb's processing, not on the authors' analysis. Across this sample there are hundreds of thousands of distinct CDR3 sequences, with over 40% seen only once. About 3.3% of the sample comes from the top ten.

This clonotype was recorded at least ten times. Its antigen is currently not known. Base-call qualities are not available, and no considerably larger clone is one nucleotide away. V was cut back by 4 bases and J by 3 bases, leaving a gap of 10 bases between them. The germline V gene yields SGDLS for CDR1 and YYNGEE for CDR2. CDR3 length: 13 amino acids, cysteine to phenylalanine. CDR3 DNA only is kept here, 39 bases in frame from base 1. Ophthalmopathy patients had moderately to severely active disease, Clinical Activity Score of at least 3, NOSPECS grade of at least 4, and disease duration under 3 months. Patients with other autoimmune diseases, uncontrolled infections, pregnancy or lactation were excluded from the study. Clinical symptoms, serum thyroxine, TRAb, thyroid ultrasound and orbital computed tomography formed the basis of the diagnosis. Ficoll-Paque density gradient centrifugation was used to isolate PBMCs from approximately 10 ml of fresh peripheral blood. Total RNA was extracted using Trizol reagent, and RNA quality was checked on an Agilent 2100 Bioanalyzer.

In this chain, TRBV9 is recombined with TRBJ1-1, with the identity of the D gene unclear. The specimen sequenced was peripheral blood. The source of this sequence is an adult man with Graves' ophthalmopathy. Here the CDR3 is given as CASSSDFHTEAFF. The base sequence is TGTGCCAGCAGCTCGGACTTTCACACTGAAGCTTTCTTT.